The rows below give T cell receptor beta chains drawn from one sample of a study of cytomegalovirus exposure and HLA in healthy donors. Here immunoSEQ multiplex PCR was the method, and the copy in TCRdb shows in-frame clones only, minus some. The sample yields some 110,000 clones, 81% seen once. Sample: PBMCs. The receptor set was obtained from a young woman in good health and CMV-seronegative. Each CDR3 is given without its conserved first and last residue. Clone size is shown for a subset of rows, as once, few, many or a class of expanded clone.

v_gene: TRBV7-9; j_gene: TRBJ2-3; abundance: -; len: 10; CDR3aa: ASTGARDTQY
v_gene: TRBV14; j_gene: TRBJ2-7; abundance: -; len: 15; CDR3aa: ASSPPRSALLSYEQY
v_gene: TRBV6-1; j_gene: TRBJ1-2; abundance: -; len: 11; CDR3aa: ASSEAGRYGYT
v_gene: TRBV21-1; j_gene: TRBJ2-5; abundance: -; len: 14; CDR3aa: ASSKRLASEQETQY
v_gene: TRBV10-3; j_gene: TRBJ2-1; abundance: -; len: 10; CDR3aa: AISESRNEQF
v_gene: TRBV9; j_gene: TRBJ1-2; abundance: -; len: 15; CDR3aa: ASSFEGQSRLLYGYT
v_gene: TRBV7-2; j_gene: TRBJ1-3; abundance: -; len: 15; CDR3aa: ASSLAPTGGYGNTIY
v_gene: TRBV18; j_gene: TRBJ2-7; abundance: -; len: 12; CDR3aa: ASSPPGTAYEQY
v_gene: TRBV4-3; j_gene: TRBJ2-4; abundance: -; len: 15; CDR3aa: ASSQEVGYGAKNIQY
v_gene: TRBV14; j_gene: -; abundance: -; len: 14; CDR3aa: ASSLRPLAGVYEQY
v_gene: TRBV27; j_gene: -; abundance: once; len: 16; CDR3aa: ASSLFGPTGTGGPEQY
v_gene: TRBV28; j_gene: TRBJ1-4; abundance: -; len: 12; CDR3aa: ASRRLLRNEKLF
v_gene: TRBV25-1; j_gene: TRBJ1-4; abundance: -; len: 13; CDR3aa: ASSEYTGITEKLF
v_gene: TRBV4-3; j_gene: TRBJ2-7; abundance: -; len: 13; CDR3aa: ASSQELAGSYEQY
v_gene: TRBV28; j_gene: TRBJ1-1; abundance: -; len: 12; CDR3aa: ASSLSRAATEAF
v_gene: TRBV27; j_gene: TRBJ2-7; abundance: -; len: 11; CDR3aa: ASRGTSRYEQY
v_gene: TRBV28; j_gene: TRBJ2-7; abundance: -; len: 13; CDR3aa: ASSLNLPQALEQY
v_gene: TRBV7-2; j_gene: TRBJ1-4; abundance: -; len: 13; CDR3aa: ASSLAAGGNEKLF
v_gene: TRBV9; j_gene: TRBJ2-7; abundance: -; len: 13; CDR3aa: ASSVGGQGAGEQY
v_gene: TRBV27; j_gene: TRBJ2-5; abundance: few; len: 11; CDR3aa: ASSFKGGETQY
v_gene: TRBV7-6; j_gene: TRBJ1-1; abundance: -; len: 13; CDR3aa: ASSLATGGNTEAF
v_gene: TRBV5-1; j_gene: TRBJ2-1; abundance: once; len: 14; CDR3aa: ASSSAGTSGYNEQF
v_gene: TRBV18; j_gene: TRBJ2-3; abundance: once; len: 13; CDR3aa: ASPATGGGGDTQY
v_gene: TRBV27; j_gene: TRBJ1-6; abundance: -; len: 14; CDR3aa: ASSLYPGQSDSPLH
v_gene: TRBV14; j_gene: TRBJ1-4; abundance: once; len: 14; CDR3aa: ASSQDLGQGHEKLF
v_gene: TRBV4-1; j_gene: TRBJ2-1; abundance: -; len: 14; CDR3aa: ASSILGGSLDNEQF
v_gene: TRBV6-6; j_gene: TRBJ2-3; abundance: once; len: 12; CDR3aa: ASSSTRFGGTQY
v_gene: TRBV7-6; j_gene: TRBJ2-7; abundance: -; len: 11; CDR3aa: ASSSGQPYEQY
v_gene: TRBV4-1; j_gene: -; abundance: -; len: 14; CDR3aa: ASSQEPQGHIYEQY
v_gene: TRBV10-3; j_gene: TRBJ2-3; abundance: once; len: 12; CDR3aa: AISGSGRADTQY
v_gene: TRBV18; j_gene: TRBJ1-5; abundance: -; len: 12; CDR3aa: ASSSTVSNQPQH
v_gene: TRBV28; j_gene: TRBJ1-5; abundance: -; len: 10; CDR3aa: ASSFGNQPQH
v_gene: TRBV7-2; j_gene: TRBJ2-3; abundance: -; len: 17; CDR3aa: ASSPGPTRTPTSTDTQY
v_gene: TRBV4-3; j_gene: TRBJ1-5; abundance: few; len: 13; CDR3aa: ASSQDDREAQPQH
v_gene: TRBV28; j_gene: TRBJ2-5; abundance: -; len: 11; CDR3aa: ASSLSGWETQY
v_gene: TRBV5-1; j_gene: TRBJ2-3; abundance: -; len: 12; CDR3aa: ASSLTSDGNTQY
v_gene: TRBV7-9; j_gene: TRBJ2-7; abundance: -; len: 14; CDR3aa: ASSPQLAGPIYEQY
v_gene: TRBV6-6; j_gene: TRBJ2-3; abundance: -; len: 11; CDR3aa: ASSYFRTGTQY
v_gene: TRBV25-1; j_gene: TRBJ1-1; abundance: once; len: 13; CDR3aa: ASRAEYGSNTEAF
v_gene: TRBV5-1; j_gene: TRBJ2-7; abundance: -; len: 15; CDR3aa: ASSLGLAGGRTYEQY
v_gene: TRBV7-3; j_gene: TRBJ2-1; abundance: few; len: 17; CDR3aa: ASSTPKGLAGGAYNEQF
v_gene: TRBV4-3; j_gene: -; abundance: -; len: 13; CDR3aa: ASSQEGGLVGEQY
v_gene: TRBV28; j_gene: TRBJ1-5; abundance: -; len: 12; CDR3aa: ASILAGSNQPQH
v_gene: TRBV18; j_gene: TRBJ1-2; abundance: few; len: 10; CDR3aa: ASSPGTRGYT
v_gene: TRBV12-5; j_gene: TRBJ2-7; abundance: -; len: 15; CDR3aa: ASGPEGGGRRHHEQY
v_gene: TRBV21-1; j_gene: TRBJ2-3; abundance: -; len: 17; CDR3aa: ASRQNRGTSGRASDTQY
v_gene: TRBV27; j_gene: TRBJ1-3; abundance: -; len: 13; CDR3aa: ASSRTGGSGNTIY